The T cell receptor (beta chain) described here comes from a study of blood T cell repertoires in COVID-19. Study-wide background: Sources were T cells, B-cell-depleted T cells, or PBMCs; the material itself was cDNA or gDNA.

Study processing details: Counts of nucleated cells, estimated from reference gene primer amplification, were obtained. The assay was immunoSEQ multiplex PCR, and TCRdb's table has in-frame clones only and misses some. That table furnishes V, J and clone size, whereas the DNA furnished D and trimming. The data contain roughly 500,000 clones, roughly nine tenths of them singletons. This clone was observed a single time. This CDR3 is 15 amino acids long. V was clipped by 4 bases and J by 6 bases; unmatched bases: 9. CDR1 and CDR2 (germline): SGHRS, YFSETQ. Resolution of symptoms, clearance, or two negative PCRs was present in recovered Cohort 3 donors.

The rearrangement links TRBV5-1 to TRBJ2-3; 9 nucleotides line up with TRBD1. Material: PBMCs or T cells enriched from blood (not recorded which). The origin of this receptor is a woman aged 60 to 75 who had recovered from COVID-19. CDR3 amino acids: CASSPIGTGRDTQYF. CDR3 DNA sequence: TGCGCCAGCAGCCCCATAGGGACAGGGAGGGATACGCAGTATTTT.